The T cell receptor beta chain described here comes from a study of post-analysis software for immune sequencing data. This clonotype has ten or more counts. TCR beta libraries were prepared from cDNA with unique molecular identifiers. TCRdb re-analysed the PCR reads in MiXCR, keeping a single row per CDR3 protein. The sample records a few hundred thousand distinct CDR3 sequences, just over 35% being singletons. The TCR was taken from a girl under 18 with multiple sclerosis. Sample: blood.

The CDR3 protein is CASSLEGYGYGYTF. CDR3 DNA sequence: TGCGCCAGCAGCTTGGAAGGCTACGGCTATGGCTACACCTTC. V is TRBV5-1 and J is TRBJ1-2; D not resolved. CDR1 is SGHRS and CDR2 is YFSETQ in the germline V gene. The CDR3 is made up of 14 amino acids. V was clipped by 0 bases and J by 4 bases, with 10 bases between them.